The 7 T cell receptor beta chains below come from one sample, sequenced in a study of T cells in localized non-small cell lung cancer. Sequencing used immunoSEQ multiplex PCR; TCRdb keeps in-frame clones, though not all of them. The data show 900 to 1,000 clones, roughly 18% seen once. Material: lung tumor tissue, obtained before any cancer treatment. The receptors stem from a female donor of 60 years or more with stage I squamous cell lung carcinoma.

The chain is built from TRBV11-3 and TRBJ2-3, with TRBD2 matching 9 bases. The CDR3 has 14 amino acids. Germline V gene sequence: CDR1 SGHNT, CDR2 YENEEA. The trim removed 3 bases at V and 5 bases at J, leaving 3 bases unmatched. The CDR3 bases are TGTGCCAGCAGCTTTAGCGGGGGCGAAGATACGCAGTATTTT. The encoded protein is CASSFSGGEDTQYF.

This chain uses TRBV19 with TRBJ2-2; TRBD1 aligns across 9 bases. Germline CDR1 LNHDA, CDR2 SQIVND (reference sequence). Trimming took 7 bases from V and 2 from J; bases not matched to a gene: 20. The CDR3 consists of 20 residues. CDR3 residues: CASNYRRWYGDRVNTGELFF. The DNA of the CDR3 is TGTGCCAGTAACTATAGACGCTGGTACGGGGACAGGGTCAACACCGGGGAGCTGTTTTTT.

J is TRBJ1-2 and V is TRBV19; D might be TRBD1 (6 bases). This CDR3 region has 16 residues. Germline CDR1 is LNHDA and CDR2 is SQIVND (reference sequence). V was pared by 5 bases and J by 5 bases, with 21 bases between. CDR3 protein: CASSPHRTHQGYGYTF. CDR3 coding DNA: TGTGCCAGTAGTCCCCACAGGACTCACCAGGGGTATGGCTACACCTTC.

In this sample, this clone is medium-sized (0.01 to 0.1%). The gene calls are TRBV7-1 and TRBJ1-2; D remains ambiguous. TRBV7-1 counts as an open reading frame of uncertain function. V gave up 4 bases and J gave up 5 bases, with 11 bases separating them. The CDR3 consists of 13 residues. The CDR3 loop reads CASSLVSSYGYTF. As DNA, the CDR3 is TGTGCCAGCAGCTTAGTATCAAGTTATGGCTACACCTTC.

The V gene is TRBV1, the J gene TRBJ2-4; the D call in the table, TRBD2, was not verified against the DNA. TRBV1 is recorded as a pseudogene. This CDR3 has 13 residues. In DNA, the CDR3 is TGCGCCAGCAGCCAAGATCGAGTAAACATTCAGTACTTC. Its protein product is CASSQDRVNIQYF.

A few counts support this clone. CDR3 sequence: CASSEDRGFPYEQYF. The DNA of the CDR3 is TGCGCCAGCAGCGAGGACAGGGGGTTCCCCTACGAGCAGTACTTC. The V call is TRBV5-1, the J call TRBJ2-7; 10 positions agree with TRBD1. The CDR3 has 15 amino acids. Germline CDR1 is SGHRS and CDR2 is YFSETQ. The J segment lost 2 bases and the V segment lost 4 bases, leaving 6 bases of the junction unmatched.

This chain uses TRBV5-1 with TRBJ2-1, with 11 bases aligning to TRBD1. Trimming removed 7 bases from V and 7 bases from J; junction bases left unmatched: 7. Germline-derived CDR1 and CDR2 are SGHRS and YFSETQ. This CDR3 is 14 amino acids long. CDR3 sequence (DNA): TGCGCCAGCGTGGACAGGGGGCGTCAGAATGAGCAGTTCTTC. Translated, it gives CASVDRGRQNEQFF.